The 8 T cell receptor beta chains reported below all come from one sample, sequenced in a study of CD8+CD57+ T cells in acquired aplastic anemia. It was patients with CD8+CD57+ cell expansion by flow cytometry who were chosen for sequencing. Investigators profiled TCR beta VDJ and CDR3 from genomic DNA template. One entry per CDR3 protein results from TCRdb running MiXCR on the reads. This table holds 200,000 to 300,000 distinct CDR3 sequences, less than 85% found once. The sample was sorted CD4+, CD8+, or CD8+CD57+ T cells (not recorded which) from PBMCs. All receptors derive from a human donor with aplastic anemia.

This clonotype was seen a few times. At one end the junction does not follow the germline gene, possibly because of a read error. The chain has TRBV20-1 and TRBJ2-1, with TRBD1 matching over 9 bases. The CDR3 extends over 14 amino acids. Germline CDR1 DFQATT, CDR2 SNEGSKA (reference sequence). For the CDR3, the DNA is TGCAGTGCATTGGGACAGGGTGAGTACAATGAGCAGTCCTTC. Translating gives CSALGQGEYNEQSF.

A remark on this clonotype: One end of the junction does not line up with germline, which may come from a read error. The J gene is TRBJ2-3, the V gene TRBV7-8; tentatively, D is TRBD2 (5 bases). CDR1 and CDR2 (germline): SGHVS, FQNEAQ. The CDR3 runs 14 residues. The CDR3 is CASSLHPGRDTQSF. Written as DNA, the CDR3 is TGTGCCAGCAGCTTACATCCAGGCCGGGATACGCAGTCCTTT.

This sequence joins TRBV5-1 and TRBJ2-3; 7 nucleotides match TRBD2. Trimming took 5 bases from V and 8 from J; bases not matched to a gene: 11. This CDR3 is 14 amino acids long. Germline CDR1 SGHRS, CDR2 YFSETQ. The CDR3 region has the DNA TGCGCCAGCAGTATCGGGGCGGGAGATACTACGCAGTATTTT. It specifies CASSIGAGDTTQYF.

This clonotype came up a few times. The rearrangement joins TRBV5-6 to TRBJ1-2; D is undetermined. V was shortened by 2 bases and J by 7 bases, with 6 bases between the two germline ends. The CDR3 loop spans 11 amino acids. Germline V gives CDR1 SGHDT, CDR2 YYEEEE. CDR3 amino acids: CASSFRRGYTF. CDR3 in DNA: TGTGCCAGCAGCTTTCGCCGTGGCTACACCTTC.

This clonotype was observed a few times. The gene calls are TRBV11-3 and TRBJ2-3, with 10 bases aligning to TRBD2. Germline V gene lookup returns CDR1 SGHNT and CDR2 YENEEA. This CDR3 is built from 12 residues. V trimming: 5 bases; J trimming: 10 bases; junction bases outside the gene matches: 3. CDR3 bases: TGTGCCAGCAGCGTAGCGGGAGGTCCGCAGTATTTT. Residues: CASSVAGGPQYF.

The rearrangement uses TRBV24-1 and TRBJ2-1; the D is unclear. The CDR3 length is 12 residues. The ends were cut back, 3 bases at V and 5 bases at J, with 4 bases in the middle. Per germline, CDR1 KGHDR and CDR2 SFDVKD. This CDR3 is CATSDTHNEQFF. The CDR3 DNA reads TGTGCCACCAGTGATACGCACAATGAGCAGTTCTTC.

This clonotype was picked up a small number of times. CDR3 region: CASSVDDGGLDYGYTF. The CDR3 nucleotides read TGTGCCAGCAGCGTAGATGACGGGGGCTTGGACTATGGCTACACCTTC. The V call is TRBV9, the J call TRBJ1-2; possibly TRBD1 for D (6 bases). In germline, CDR1 is SGDLS, CDR2 YYNGEE. The V and J ends lost 0 bases and 3 bases respectively, with 15 bases between them. The CDR3 length is 16 residues. The full variable domain, its missing parts supplied by reference TRBV9 and TRBJ1-2, is DSGVTQTPKHLITATGQRVTLRCSPRSGDLSVYWYQQSLDQGLQFLIQYYNGEERAKGNILERFSAQQFPDLHSELNLSSLELGDSALYFCASSVDDGGLDYGYTFGSGTRLTVV.

The chain employs TRBV19 and TRBJ1-1, with a possible D match to TRBD1 (5 bases). Trimming left V 1 base short and J 4 bases short, with 13 bases between. CDR3 length equals 15 residues. CDR1 and CDR2 (germline): LNHDA, SQIVND (reference sequence). CDR3 loop: CASSIGGGIGTEAFF. In nucleotides, the CDR3 is TGTGCCAGTAGTATAGGGGGGGGGATTGGCACTGAAGCTTTCTTT.